A selection of T cell receptor beta chains follows, all from one sample in a study of glioma-infiltrating T cells. In TCRdb, the multiplex PCR reads were re-called with MiXCR into one record per CDR3 protein. The data contain 100,000 to 150,000 distinct CDR3 sequences, roughly 24% of them singletons. The source material was glioma tissue, nonneoplastic brain tissue, or PBMCs (not recorded which). These receptors were obtained from a human donor with low-grade glioma or glioblastoma, undergoing nonglioma brain surgery, or in good health (not recorded which). Each CDR3 is given with its conserved first and last residue. The D gene is left open where the match is weak. Where a row states a size, it is once, few, many or the class of an expanded clone; other rows omit it.

TRBV6-1	many	TRBJ2-1	-	CASSLPEGEQFF	TGTGCCAGCAGTTTACCCGAGGGTGAGCAGTTCTTC
TRBV28	many	TRBJ2-5	TRBD1	CASSPGQAPETQYF	TGTGCCAGCAGTCCGGGACAGGCCCCAGAGACCCAGTACTTC
TRBV28	many	TRBJ2-2	-	CASSLSTGELFF	TGTGCCAGCAGTTTATCGACCGGGGAGCTGTTTTTT
TRBV6-2/TRBV6-3	-	TRBJ1-6	-	CASNFSTASPLHF	TGTGCCAGCAATTTTTCGACGGCTTCACCCCTCCACTTC
TRBV5-1	-	TRBJ1-1	-	CASSSYSLNTEAFF	TGCGCCAGCAGCTCTTACAGTTTGAACACTGAAGCTTTCTTT
TRBV6-6	many	TRBJ2-2	-	CASSYRFSVQRNTGELFF	TGTGCCAGCAGTTACAGATTCTCGGTCCAACGGAACACCGGGGAGCTGTTTTTT
TRBV12-3/TRBV12-4	many	TRBJ2-7	-	CASSLLGVFGEQYF	TGTGCCAGCAGTTTACTAGGAGTTTTTGGCGAGCAGTACTTC
TRBV3-1	many	TRBJ1-1	TRBD1	CASSPLQGAGAFF	TGTGCCAGCAGCCCGCTTCAGGGGGCCGGAGCTTTCTTT
TRBV9	many	TRBJ2-3	TRBD2	CASSERLAGEGSDTQYF	TGTGCCAGCAGCGAGAGACTAGCGGGAGAGGGGTCAGATACGCAGTATTTT
TRBV9	few	TRBJ2-7	-	CASSVHLKDEQYF	TGTGCCAGCAGCGTTCACTTGAAAGACGAGCAGTACTTC
TRBV4-2	many	TRBJ2-1	TRBD2	CASSPEQPSGAMSGEQFF	TGTGCCAGCAGCCCAGAACAGCCTAGCGGAGCGATGTCGGGTGAGCAGTTCTTC
TRBV28	many	TRBJ1-5	TRBD1	CASSPRQGGQPQHF	TGTGCCAGCAGTCCACGACAGGGAGGTCAGCCCCAGCATTTT
TRBV6-6	-	TRBJ1-6	-	CASSYSLPRNNSPLHF	TGTGCCAGCAGTTACTCGTTACCCCGAAATAATTCACCCCTCCACTTT
TRBV3-1	many	TRBJ1-2	-	CASSQGDVGGYTF	TGTGCCAGCAGCCAAGGGGACGTGGGTGGCTACACCTTC
TRBV20-1	many	TRBJ2-7	-	CSARDGSAYEQYF	TGCAGTGCCCGCGACGGGAGTGCCTACGAGCAGTACTTC
TRBV20-1	many	TRBJ1-2	-	CSAQKQGLINYGYTF	TGCAGTGCCCAGAAGCAGGGACTGATTAACTATGGCTACACCTTC
TRBV25-1	-	TRBJ1-3	-	CASSGTGPISSGNTIYF	TGTGCCAGCAGTGGCACGGGCCCGATCTCCTCTGGAAACACCATATATTTT
TRBV18	-	TRBJ1-3	-	CASSPLVQDRDTIYF	TGTGCCAGCTCACCCTTGGTCCAGGATCGGGACACCATATATTTT
TRBV6-1	many	TRBJ2-3	-	CASSSSLGDTQYF	TGTGCCAGCAGTTCATCGCTAGGTGATACGCAGTATTTT
TRBV7-9	many	TRBJ2-7	-	CASSLTAGVSYEQYF	TGTGCCAGCAGCTTAACAGCAGGGGTCTCCTACGAGCAGTACTTC
TRBV29-1	once	TRBJ2-7	-	CSVGRDLYEQYF	TGCAGCGTTGGCCGGGATCTATACGAGCAGTACTTC
TRBV20-1	many	TRBJ1-1	-	CSARKSGTEAFF	TGCAGTGCCCGTAAATCGGGGACTGAAGCTTTCTTT
TRBV5-1	few	TRBJ2-3	-	CASSLYRVTDTQYF	TGCGCCAGCAGCTTGTACAGGGTCACAGATACGCAGTATTTT
TRBV7-2	many	TRBJ2-3	-	CASSSPAGFSTDTQYF	TGTGCCAGCAGCTCCCCCGCAGGGTTTTCGACAGATACGCAGTATTTT
TRBV2	many	TRBJ2-1	-	CASRIGGNEQFF	TGTGCCAGCAGAATAGGGGGGAATGAGCAGTTCTTC
TRBV9	many	TRBJ2-1	-	CASSSTGGNEQFF	TGTGCCAGCAGCTCCACCGGGGGCAATGAGCAGTTCTTC
TRBV3-1	many	TRBJ2-3	-	CASSQESTDTQYF	TGTGCCAGCAGCCAAGAATCCACAGATACGCAGTATTTT
TRBV6-1	many	TRBJ2-1	-	CASSIRDLQFF	TGTGCCAGCAGCATCCGGGACCTACAGTTCTTC
TRBV29-1	many	TRBJ1-5	-	CSVAIPNQPQHF	TGCAGCGTTGCGATCCCCAATCAGCCCCAGCATTTT